This T cell receptor beta chain emerged from a study of blood T cell repertoires in COVID-19. Study overall: The analysed material was cDNA or gDNA that came from T cells, B-cell-depleted T cells, or PBMCs.

From germline, CDR1 is SGHRS and CDR2 YFSETQ. This CDR3 contains 14 residues. V lost 4 bases and J 0 bases, leaving 8 bases between the germline ends. In the original analysis: For nucleated cells, counts were estimated from reference gene primer amplification. The protocol was immunoSEQ multiplex PCR, while the TCRdb copy is restricted to in-frame clones and leaves out a portion. For V, J and clone size, that table is used; D and trimming come from the DNA. This sample has 200,000 or so clones, with roughly nine tenths found just once. Sequencing was done on a sample of peripheral blood. The rearrangement links TRBV5-1 to TRBJ1-3; D is perhaps TRBD1 (5 bases). This clonotype originated in a woman aged 50 to 65 with acute or convalescent COVID-19. CDR3 nucleotides: TGCGCCAGCAGCCCCCAGGGCTCTGGAAACACCATATATTTT. Protein product: CASSPQGSGNTIYF.